This T cell receptor beta chain emerged from a study of shared clonotypes between healthy human individuals. Regarding the study as a whole: Generation probabilities were higher for clonotypes shared across all four sorted-subset donors than for unshared ones.

In regard to this clone: Its antigen is still unknown.

The CDR3 has 16 amino acids. Germline V gene data show CDR1 as PRHDT and CDR2 as FYEKMQ (reference sequence). V gave up 5 bases and J gave up 3 bases, with 18 bases separating them. Several immunoSEQ plates received, in even portions, the genomic DNA of each subset. The method was immunoSEQ multiplex PCR; TCRdb's version includes in-frame clones alone and lacks a portion of them. The data show some 700,000 clones, roughly 91% seen once. This sequence joins TRBV13 and TRBJ2-3; maybe TRBD1 (5 bases). This clonotype originated in a man between 18 and 29 years old in good health. Some clones in this sample may be carry-over from other donors' samples. Sequencing input: memory CD8+ T cells from PBMCs. Stated subset: CD45RO+ cells pooled with CCR7-negative TemRA cells. CDR3: CASSPPSPGRTDTQYF. DNA of the CDR3: TGTGCCAGCAGCCCTCCCTCCCCAGGGCGAACAGATACGCAGTATTTT.